This T cell receptor (beta chain) appears in the sequencing data of a study of CD8+CD57+ T cells in acquired aplastic anemia. In patients chosen for sequencing, flow cytometry had shown CD8+CD57+ cell expansion. CDR1 is SGHVS and CDR2 is FQNEAQ in the germline V gene. CDR3 length equals 14 residues. V gave up 1 base and J gave up 1 base, with 7 bases separating them. Genomic DNA was employed as the template in profiling TCR beta VDJ and CDR3. In TCRdb, the reads were re-called with MiXCR into one record per CDR3 protein. The sample yields about 470,000 distinct CDR3 sequences, about a third seen once.

The chain joins TRBV7-8 to TRBJ1-2; D ambiguous. The sequencing input was sorted CD4+, CD8+, or CD8+CD57+ T cells (not recorded which) from PBMCs. The clonotype originates from a human donor with aplastic anemia. The CDR3 region is CASSLGAINYGYTF. In DNA form, the CDR3 reads TGTGCCAGCAGCTTAGGGGCAATTAACTATGGCTACACCTTC.